This record concerns one T cell receptor beta chain sequence. Its target is not known. TCR sequencing used cDNA made by reverse transcription of extracted RNA. Profiled with immunoSEQ multiplex PCR; TCRdb holds only in-frame clones, not every one. The sample contains 150,000 or so clones, around 87% of which appear only once. The record originates from a study of CD8+ T cells in alopecia areata. Study details: The drug, oral tofacitinib, was given to treated patients at 5 to 10 mg twice daily. Treatment with tofacitinib (6 to 18 months) was followed by 6 months off drug. Study-level points and caveats: Patients shared TCRs less clearly than mice did, possibly owing to HLA.

Per the germline V gene, CDR1 is SEHNR and CDR2 is FQNEAQ (reference sequence). V was trimmed by 5 bases and J by 3 bases, leaving 10 bases between them. This CDR3 is 14 amino acids long. This clonotype originated in a human donor with alopecia areata. The rearrangement joins TRBV7-9 to TRBJ2-2; D is perhaps TRBD2 (5 bases). The source material was CD8+ T cells sorted from blood, sampled at week 0. The CDR3 DNA follows: TGTGCCAGCAGCACTAGTGAAGACACCGGGGAGCTGTTTTTT. It translates to CASSTSEDTGELFF.